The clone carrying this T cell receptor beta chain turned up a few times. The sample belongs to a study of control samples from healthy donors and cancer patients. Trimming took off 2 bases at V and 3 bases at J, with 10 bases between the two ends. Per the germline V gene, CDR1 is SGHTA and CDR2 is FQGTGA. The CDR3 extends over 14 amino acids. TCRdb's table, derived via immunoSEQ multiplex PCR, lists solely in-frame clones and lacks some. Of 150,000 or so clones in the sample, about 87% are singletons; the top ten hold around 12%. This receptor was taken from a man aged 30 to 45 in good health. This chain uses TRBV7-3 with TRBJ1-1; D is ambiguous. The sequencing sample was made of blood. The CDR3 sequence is CASSLSGGDTEAFF. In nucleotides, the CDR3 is TGTGCCAGCAGCTTATCTGGTGGGGACACTGAAGCTTTCTTT. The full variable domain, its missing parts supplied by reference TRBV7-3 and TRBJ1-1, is GAGVSQTPSNKVTEKGKYVELRCDPISGHTALYWYRQSLGQGPEFLIYFQGTGAADDSGLPNDRFFAVRPEGSVSTLKIQRTERGDSAVYLCASSLSGGDTEAFFGQGTRLTVV.